A selection of T cell receptor beta chains follows, all from one sample in a study of T-cell reconstitution after alpha-beta-depleted transplantation in children. TCRdb re-called the PCR reads through MiXCR, storing one row per CDR3 protein. The sample contains roughly 500,000 distinct CDR3 sequences, approximately 32% of which appear only once. The sequencing used PBMCs from the stem cell graft donor, collected from the stem cell graft. The receptors originated from a human donor who donated a stem cell graft to a child with aplastic anemia. Both conserved end residues are part of each CDR3. A D gene is named only where the DNA matches it firmly. Size is omitted from some rows. Given values are once, few, many or a class for expanded clones.

clone_size j_call d_call v_call cdr3_nt cdr3_aa
NA TRBJ2-5 NA TRBV12-3/TRBV12-4 TGTGCCAGCAGCCCCGGACAGATCCAAGAGACCCAGTACTTC CASSPGQIQETQYF
NA TRBJ1-5 TRBD1 TRBV28 TGTGCCAGCAGTTCCAGGGGGACAGGGAGCAATCAGCCCCAGCATTTT CASSSRGTGSNQPQHF
few TRBJ2-1 NA TRBV5-1 TGCGCCAGCAGCTTCCTAGGTTCTGGGAACAATGAGCAGTTCTTC CASSFLGSGNNEQFF
NA TRBJ2-1 NA TRBV9 TGTGCCAGCAGCGTAGAGGGGGTTAGGTATGAGCAGTTCTTC CASSVEGVRYEQFF
few TRBJ1-1 NA TRBV20-1 TGCAGTGCTAGAGTTGGGGGCAGAGGCACTGAAGCTTTCTTT CSARVGGRGTEAFF
NA TRBJ1-5 NA TRBV5-5 TGTGCCAGCCAAGGGACCGCAAGTCAGCCCCAGCATTTT CASQGTASQPQHF
few TRBJ2-1 TRBD1 TRBV5-1 TGCGCCAGCAGGGACTTCAGGGGGCCCGGCAAGGAGCAGTTCTTC CASRDFRGPGKEQFF
many TRBJ2-7 TRBD1 TRBV29-1 TGCAGCGTTGAAGATCGAGGGACAGGGGTCTACGAGCAGTACTTC CSVEDRGTGVYEQYF
NA TRBJ1-1 NA TRBV14 TGTGCCAGCAGCCAAAAGAGTTGGTACCCGAACACTGAAGCTTTCTTT CASSQKSWYPNTEAFF
NA TRBJ1-1 NA TRBV19 TGTGCCAGTAGCCTCCCCGGCAGGTCGAACACTGAAGCTTTCTTT CASSLPGRSNTEAFF
few TRBJ1-1 NA TRBV12-3/TRBV12-4 TGTGCCAGCAGTTCCCGGTGGGGGAACACTGAAGCTTTCTTT CASSSRWGNTEAFF
NA TRBJ2-3 NA TRBV12-3/TRBV12-4 TGTGCCAGCAGTTTGGGGAAATCGCAGTATTTT CASSLGKSQYF
NA TRBJ2-2 NA TRBV24-1 TGTGCCACCAGTGATACGGCCGCCGGGGAGCTGTTTTTT CATSDTAAGELFF
NA TRBJ2-1 NA TRBV10-1 TGCGCCAGCAGTGGACAGGGACTTTCCTACAATGAGCAGTTCTTC CASSGQGLSYNEQFF
few TRBJ1-2 NA TRBV20-1 TGCAGTGCTAGAGATTTAGGGGGGCTTAACTATGGCTACACCTTC CSARDLGGLNYGYTF
NA TRBJ2-1 TRBD2 TRBV28 TGTGCCAGCAGTTTATGGAGACTAGCGGGAGCCTACAATGAGCAGTTCTTC CASSLWRLAGAYNEQFF